Detailed here is one TCR beta chain. Its cognate antigen is unknown. The sample belongs to a study of T cell responses to AZD1222 COVID-19 vaccine. Study overall: Investigators merged groups given second doses at roughly 4 or roughly 12 weeks.

The CDR3 extends over 12 amino acids. The germline V and J ends were trimmed by 6 bases and 5 bases, with 13 bases remaining between them. Germline-derived CDR1 and CDR2 are SQVTM and ANQGSEA. Profiling relied on immunoSEQ multiplex PCR, and the TCRdb table lists in-frame clones only, not all of them. The table lists roughly 140,000 clones, approximately 90% of them singletons. The study's findings and limits: Seropositivity was recorded at baseline in only a handful of AZD1222 recipients. Researchers report vaccine-associated CD4 TCRs spanning spike, with dominance at 160-218 and 743-854. After the peak T cell response, and only then, were repertoires sampled.

This TCR derives from an adult in good health. The chain couples TRBV29-1 to TRBJ1-1; a weak D match, TRBD1 (6 bases). This specimen consisted of peripheral blood, obtained on day 0 of AZD1222 vaccination. This CDR3 reads CSVGTPGTEAFF. CDR3 in DNA: TGCAGCGTAGGGACACCGGGGACTGAAGCTTTCTTT.